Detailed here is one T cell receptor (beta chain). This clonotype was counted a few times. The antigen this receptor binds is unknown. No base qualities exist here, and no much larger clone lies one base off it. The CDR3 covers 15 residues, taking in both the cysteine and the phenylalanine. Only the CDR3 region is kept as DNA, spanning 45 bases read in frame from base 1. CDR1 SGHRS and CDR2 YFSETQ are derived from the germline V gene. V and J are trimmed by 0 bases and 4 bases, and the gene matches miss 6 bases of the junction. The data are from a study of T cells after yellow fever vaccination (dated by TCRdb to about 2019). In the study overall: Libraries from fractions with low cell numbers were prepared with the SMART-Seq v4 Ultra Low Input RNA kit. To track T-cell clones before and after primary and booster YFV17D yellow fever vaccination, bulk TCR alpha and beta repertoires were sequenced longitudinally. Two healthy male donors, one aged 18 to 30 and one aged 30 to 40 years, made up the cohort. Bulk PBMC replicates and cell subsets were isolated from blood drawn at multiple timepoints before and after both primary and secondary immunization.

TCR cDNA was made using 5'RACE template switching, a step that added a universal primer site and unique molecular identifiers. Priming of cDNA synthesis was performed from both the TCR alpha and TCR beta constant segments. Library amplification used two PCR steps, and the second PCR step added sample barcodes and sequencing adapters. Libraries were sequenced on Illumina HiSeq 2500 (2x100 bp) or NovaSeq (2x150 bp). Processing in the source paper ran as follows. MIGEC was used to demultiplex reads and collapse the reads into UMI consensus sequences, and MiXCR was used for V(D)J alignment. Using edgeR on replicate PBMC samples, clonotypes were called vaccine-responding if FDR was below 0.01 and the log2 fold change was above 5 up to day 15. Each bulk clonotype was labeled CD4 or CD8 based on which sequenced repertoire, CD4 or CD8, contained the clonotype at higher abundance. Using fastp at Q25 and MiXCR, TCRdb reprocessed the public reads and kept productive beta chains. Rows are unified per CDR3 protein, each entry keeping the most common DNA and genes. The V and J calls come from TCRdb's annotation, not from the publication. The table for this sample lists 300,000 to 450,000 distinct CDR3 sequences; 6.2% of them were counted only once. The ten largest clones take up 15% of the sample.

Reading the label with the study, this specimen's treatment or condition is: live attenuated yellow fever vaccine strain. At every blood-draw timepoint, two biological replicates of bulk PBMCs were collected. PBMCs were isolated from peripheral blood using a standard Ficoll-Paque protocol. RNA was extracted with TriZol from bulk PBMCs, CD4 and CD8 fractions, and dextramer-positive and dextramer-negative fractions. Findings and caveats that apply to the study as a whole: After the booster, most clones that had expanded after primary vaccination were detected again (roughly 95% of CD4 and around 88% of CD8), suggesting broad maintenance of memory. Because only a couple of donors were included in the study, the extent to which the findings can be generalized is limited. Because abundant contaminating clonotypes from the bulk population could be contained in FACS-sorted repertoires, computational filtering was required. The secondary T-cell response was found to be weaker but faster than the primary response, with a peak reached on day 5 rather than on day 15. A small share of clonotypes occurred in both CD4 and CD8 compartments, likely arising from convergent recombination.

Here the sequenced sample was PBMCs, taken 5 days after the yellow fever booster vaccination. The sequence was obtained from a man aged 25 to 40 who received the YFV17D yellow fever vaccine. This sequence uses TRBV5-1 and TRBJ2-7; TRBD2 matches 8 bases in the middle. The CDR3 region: CASSLVVAGNYEQYF. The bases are TGCGCCAGCAGCTTGGTAGTAGCGGGAAATTACGAGCAGTACTTC. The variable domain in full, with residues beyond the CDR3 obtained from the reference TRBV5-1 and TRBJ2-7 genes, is KAGVTQTPRYLIKTRGQQVTLSCSPISGHRSVSWYQQTPGQGLQFLFEYFSETQRNKGNFPGRFSGRQFSNSRSEMNVSTLELGDSALYLCASSLVVAGNYEQYFGPGTRLTVT.